This TCR beta chain was sequenced for a study of cytomegalovirus exposure and HLA in healthy donors. About the study: About 83 million unique TCRs from HLA-typed donors made up an early data release. Overall study findings and caveats: The study labeled 164 TCR beta chains cytomegalovirus-associated.

Vbeta (60) and Jbeta (13) primers were used in the PCR. Original methodology: As a later analysis found, there were 78 million or so unique TCR beta chains, of which some 9.9 million were shared. Libraries were prepared by immunoSEQ multiplex PCR; TCRdb keeps only in-frame clonotypes and omits some of them. The DNA was the basis for D and trimming; V, J and clone size are from that table. This repertoire shows about 140,000 clones, 85% to 90% found once; its top ten account for about 5%. To note about this clone: Its antigen is unknown.

The donors, nominally healthy at sampling, likely had unrecorded immune exposures. The CDR3 sequence is 13 residues long. CDR1 is GTSNPN and CDR2 is SVGIG in the germline V gene (reference sequence). V gave up 4 bases and J gave up 2 bases, with 12 bases separating them. The V and J genes are TRBV30 and TRBJ2-7; D call uncertain. The sequence came from a woman in her twenties or thirties in good health and CMV-seronegative. Sequenced: PBMCs. Written as DNA, the CDR3 is TGTGCCTGGACGAGGCGAACTACCTACGAGCAGTACTTC. Translating gives CAWTRRTTYEQYF.